The rows below give T cell receptor beta chains drawn from one sample of a study of blood T cell repertoires in COVID-19. Some clones are missing from TCRdb's copy, which holds only in-frame ones; the method was immunoSEQ multiplex PCR. This table holds about 120,000 clones, about 80% found once. Sequencing was performed on peripheral blood. The receptor set was obtained from a man aged 60 to 75 with active or convalescent COVID-19. CDR3s leave out the opening cysteine and the closing phenylalanine or tryptophan. Each record gives: J gene, V gene, CDR3 protein.

j_gene: TRBJ2-2
v_gene: TRBV24-1
CDR3aa: ATRAPGQGNTGELF

j_gene: TRBJ2-1
v_gene: TRBV6-1
CDR3aa: ASSETSGDNNEQF

j_gene: TRBJ2-7
v_gene: TRBV11-2
CDR3aa: ASSLERGFSYEQY

j_gene: TRBJ1-2
v_gene: TRBV24-1
CDR3aa: ATSVGNYGYT

j_gene: TRBJ2-1
v_gene: TRBV4-3
CDR3aa: ASSQPGQGYNEQF

j_gene: TRBJ2-5
v_gene: TRBV5-4
CDR3aa: ASSLGLAGAIQETQY

j_gene: TRBJ2-3
v_gene: TRBV27
CDR3aa: ASRASGTDTQY

j_gene: TRBJ1-1
v_gene: TRBV5-1
CDR3aa: ASSLADRSEAF

j_gene: TRBJ2-1
v_gene: TRBV19
CDR3aa: ASSPRDRGEQF

j_gene: TRBJ1-1
v_gene: TRBV5-6
CDR3aa: ASSPGTENTEAF

j_gene: TRBJ2-3
v_gene: TRBV14
CDR3aa: ASSPRGPGGTDTQY